Below are 25 T cell receptor beta chains sequenced from a single sample in a study of T cell clones after liver transplantation. Data came from immunoSEQ multiplex PCR; TCRdb stores just in-frame clones and leaves some out. The data show roughly 55,000 clones, 65% to 80% seen once. The sample here was CD4+ T cells from blood, taken 54 months after liver transplant. The receptors were gathered from a human patient who received a liver transplant. Some T cells may be supplied by the graft donor.

The chain joins TRBV10-3 to TRBJ1-5; the D gene is possibly TRBD1 (5 bases). The ends were cut back, 0 bases at V and 9 bases at J, with 15 bases in the middle. The CDR3 length is 15 residues. Germline V lookup: CDR1 ENHRY, CDR2 SYGVKD. The CDR3 region is CAISESSQGVGPQHF. DNA of the CDR3: TGTGCCATCAGTGAGTCGTCGCAGGGTGTGGGGCCCCAGCATTTT.

This chain joins TRBV25-1 and TRBJ1-1; D possibly corresponds to TRBD1 (6 bases). This CDR3 comprises 14 residues. V lost 4 bases to trimming and J lost 5 bases, with 14 bases between them. Germline CDR1 reads MGHDK; CDR2 reads SYGVNS. CDR3 sequence: CASSALTGRTEAFF. CDR3 coding DNA: TGTGCCAGCAGTGCGCTTACAGGGAGGACTGAAGCTTTCTTT. The full variable domain, in which reference TRBV25-1 and TRBJ1-1 provide the parts outside the CDR3, is EADIYQTPRYLVIGTGKKITLECSQTMGHDKMYWYQQDPGMELHLIHYSYGVNSTEKGDLSSESTVSRIRTEHFPLTLESARPSHTSQYLCASSALTGRTEAFFGQGTRLTVV.

The rearrangement links TRBV7-2 to TRBJ2-7, with 10 bases aligning to TRBD2. The germline V gene encodes CDR1 SGHTA and CDR2 FQGNSA. Germline trimming cut 1 base from V and 6 bases from J; bases unmatched to any gene: 6. The CDR3 is made up of 15 amino acids. In DNA form, the CDR3 reads TGTGCCAGCAGCTTAGAGAGCGGGGGGGTAGGCGAGCAGTACTTC. It specifies CASSLESGGVGEQYF.

The V and J genes are TRBV6-1 and TRBJ2-5; D not certain. CDR1 and CDR2 from the germline V gene are MNHNS and SASEGT. The CDR3 is 13 residues long. Deletions cut 2 bases from V and 2 bases from J, with 6 bases between. CDR3: CASSETVQETQYF. In DNA, the CDR3 is TGTGCCAGCAGTGAAACAGTTCAAGAGACCCAGTACTTC.

V is TRBV5-4 and J is TRBJ1-2, with 7 bases identical to TRBD1. V shed 4 bases, J shed 4 bases, and the junction held 7 bases outside the gene matches. Germline lookup yields CDR1 SGHNT and CDR2 YYREEE (reference sequence). This CDR3 region has 14 residues. The CDR3 region is CASSEGGPAYGYTF. In DNA form, the CDR3 reads TGTGCCAGCAGCGAAGGGGGCCCAGCCTATGGCTACACCTTC.

J is TRBJ1-1 and V is TRBV30, with D maybe TRBD1 (5 bases). V lost 4 bases to trimming and J lost 1 base, with 16 bases between them. CDR3 length: 15 amino acids. From germline, CDR1 is GTSNPN and CDR2 SVGIG (reference sequence). The DNA of the CDR3 is TGTGCCTGGACGGCTCTTAGACAGCGGAACACTGAAGCTTTCTTT. It is translated as CAWTALRQRNTEAFF.

This clone appeared a few times. The genes are TRBV6-5 and TRBJ1-1; no clear D. V was clipped by 3 bases and J by 2 bases, with 13 bases between them. CDR3 length: 15 amino acids. The germline CDR1 and CDR2 sequences are MNHEY and SVGAGI. The CDR3 loop reads CASSYNPARNTEAFF. In DNA, the CDR3 is TGTGCCAGCAGTTATAATCCAGCCAGAAACACTGAAGCTTTCTTT.

This clone was seen once. This rearrangement joins TRBV7-2 to TRBJ1-4, with 9 bases matching TRBD1. Trimming cost V 5 bases and J 7 bases; bases outside gene matches: 5. The germline CDR1 and CDR2 sequences are SGHTA and FQGNSA. This CDR3 is 14 amino acids long. CDR3 bases: TGTGCCAGCAGCGTCCGACAGGGGGGTGAAAAACTGTTTTTT. This sequence encodes CASSVRQGGEKLFF.

Only a few counts were recorded for this clone. V and J are TRBV19 and TRBJ2-7; a weak D match, TRBD1 (7 bases). Germline assignment: CDR1 LNHDA and CDR2 SQIVND (reference sequence). V was trimmed by 8 bases and J by 4 bases, leaving 12 bases between them. This CDR3 is built from 12 residues. The chain's CDR3 is CASGGTEYEQYF. Written as DNA, the CDR3 is TGTGCCAGTGGCGGGACAGAGTACGAGCAGTACTTC. The full variable domain, rest sourced from reference TRBV19 and TRBJ2-7, is DGGITQSPKYLFRKEGQNVTLSCEQNLNHDAMYWYRQDPGQGLRLIYYSQIVNDFQKGDIAEGYSVSREKKESFPLTVTSAQKNPTAFYLCASGGTEYEQYFGPGTRLTVT.

The chain carries TRBV2 and TRBJ1-5; no definite D call. The CDR3 has 14 residues. V lost 2 bases and J 6 bases, leaving 11 bases between the germline ends. Germline V gene lookup returns CDR1 SNHLY and CDR2 FYNNEI. CDR3 protein: CASSEYGGPQPQHF. The DNA of the CDR3 is TGTGCCAGCAGTGAATATGGCGGTCCTCAGCCCCAGCATTTT.

J is TRBJ2-3 and V is TRBV19, with 7 nucleotides matching TRBD2. This CDR3 contains 15 residues. CDR1 and CDR2 from the germline V gene are LNHDA and SQIVND (reference sequence). Losses at the gene ends were 4 bases for V and 1 base for J; bases not matched to a gene: 5. The CDR3 nucleotides are TGTGCCAGTAGTAATCAGCGGGGACGCACAGATACGCAGTATTTT. It yields the protein CASSNQRGRTDTQYF.

The rearrangement joins TRBV5-1 to TRBJ2-1, with 9 bases identical to TRBD2. This CDR3 has 16 residues. V gave up 4 bases and J gave up 4 bases; unmatched junction bases: 9. Germline CDR1 and CDR2: SGHRS and YFSETQ. CDR3 in DNA: TGCGCCAGCAGCCCCGAAGCGGGGGGCTTTTACAATGAGCAGTTCTTC. Residues: CASSPEAGGFYNEQFF.

This clone was recorded a few times. The chain combines TRBV5-1 with TRBJ2-7; D possibly corresponds to TRBD1 (6 bases). The CDR3 is made up of 15 amino acids. Germline V gene lookup returns CDR1 SGHRS and CDR2 YFSETQ. The V gene lost 4 bases and the J gene lost 0 bases, with 14 bases spanning the gap. This CDR3 reads CASSVQGALSYEQYF. The CDR3 bases are TGCGCCAGCAGCGTACAGGGTGCCCTCTCCTACGAGCAGTACTTC.

This clone was observed a few times. This chain links TRBV7-8 with TRBJ2-6; 14 positions match TRBD2. The trim removed 4 bases at V and 0 bases at J, leaving 8 bases unmatched. CDR1 is SGHVS and CDR2 is FQNEAQ in the germline V gene. This CDR3 has 20 amino acids. The CDR3 nucleotides read TGTGCCAGCAGCTCCTATCGACTAGCGGGGGGGCCCTCTGGGGCCAACGTCCTGACTTTC. It codes for CASSSYRLAGGPSGANVLTF.

V is TRBV18 and J is TRBJ1-2, with a possible D match to TRBD1 (6 bases). The V end was cut by 1 base, the J end by 5 bases, with 20 bases between. Germline CDR1 KGHSH, CDR2 LQKENI. CDR3 length: 17 residues. CDR3 sequence (DNA): TGTGCCAGCTCACCACTCTTGAAGGGGGGCTTGCGGTATGGCTACACCTTC. This translates into CASSPLLKGGLRYGYTF.

J is TRBJ2-7 and V is TRBV14, with 7 bases aligning to TRBD1. In germline, CDR1 is SGHDN, CDR2 FVKESK. Trimming at V came to 0 bases and at J to 6 bases, leaving 14 bases not matched to a gene. CDR3 size: 17 residues. The CDR3 sequence is CASSQDGKGGASIEQYF. The CDR3 DNA sequence: TGTGCCAGCAGCCAAGATGGTAAAGGGGGCGCATCCATCGAGCAGTACTTC.

The chain links TRBV2 to TRBJ2-3; 7 bases map to TRBD1. Germline V gene data show CDR1 as SNHLY and CDR2 as FYNNEI. The CDR3 contains 14 residues. V lost 6 bases and J lost 0; bases outside the gene matches: 3. In DNA form, the CDR3 reads TGTGCCAGCAGCCGGGACAGAAGCACAGATACGCAGTATTTT. This codes for CASSRDRSTDTQYF.

V and J are TRBV28 and TRBJ1-6, with D possibly TRBD1 on 6 matching bases. V lost 10 bases to trimming and J lost 7 bases, with 20 bases between them. Germline loops: CDR1 MDHEN, CDR2 SYDVKM. The CDR3 has 15 amino acids. DNA for the CDR3: TGTGCCACGATCAAGACAGGCTTAAGAAATTCACCCCTCCACTTT. It is translated as CATIKTGLRNSPLHF.

This clone was seen just once. The chain combines TRBV28 with TRBJ1-1, with 12 bases matching TRBD1. CDR3 size: 15 residues. The germline CDR1 and CDR2 sequences are MDHEN and SYDVKM. V dropped 11 bases and J dropped 7; count of bases not matched to a gene: 14. CDR3 DNA sequence: TGTGCCGGGCGTAGAGGTGGGGACAGGGGGCTTGAAGCTTTCTTT. Its translation: CAGRRGGDRGLEAFF.

CDR3 sequence (DNA): TGCGCCAGCAGCTTGGGCATGGCATTAGATACGCAGTATTTT. Its translation is CASSLGMALDTQYF. The V call is TRBV5-1, the J call TRBJ2-3; D unresolved. Germline CDR1 and CDR2: SGHRS and YFSETQ. V shed 0 bases and J shed 5 bases, with 10 bases lying between them. The CDR3 spans 14 residues.

V and J are TRBV15 and TRBJ2-1, with D perhaps matching TRBD1 (6 bases). CDR3 length: 16 residues. Germline CDR1 and CDR2: LNHNV and YYDKDF (reference sequence). V dropped 0 bases and J dropped 4 bases, with 13 bases sitting between them. The CDR3 is CATSREFRGLYNEQFF. The CDR3 DNA follows: TGTGCCACCAGCAGAGAGTTCAGGGGTCTGTACAATGAGCAGTTCTTC.

The chain uses TRBV28 and TRBJ2-7; no reliable D call. Germline CDR1 reads MDHEN; CDR2 reads SYDVKM. The CDR3 runs to 11 residues. Trimming removed 6 bases at V and 11 bases at J, with 14 bases between. The CDR3 protein is CASSRGDKKYF. The CDR3 DNA follows: TGTGCCAGCAGCCGAGGAGACAAAAAGTACTTC.

The chain joins TRBV9 to TRBJ1-1; no reliable D call. CDR1 is SGDLS, CDR2 YYNGEE, per germline. Trimming removed 3 bases from V and 1 base from J, with 10 bases in between. This CDR3 contains 14 residues. The CDR3: CASSGGLRNTEAFF. Here the CDR3 DNA reads TGTGCCAGCAGCGGAGGACTGAGGAACACTGAAGCTTTCTTT.

The chain couples TRBV6-1 to TRBJ1-2; D ambiguous. With 4 bases removed from V and 1 base from J, the gap between germline ends came to 13 bases. Germline CDR1 MNHNS, CDR2 SASEGT. CDR3 size: 15 residues. The CDR3 here is CASSASMFLNYGYTF. CDR3 DNA sequence: TGTGCCAGCAGTGCATCGATGTTCCTTAACTATGGCTACACCTTC.

This rearrangement joins TRBV7-3 to TRBJ1-1, with 11 bases identical to TRBD1. CDR3 size: 16 residues. The V segment lost 0 bases and the J segment 1 base; nucleotides outside the gene matches: 1. The V gene's germline CDR1 is SGHTA and CDR2 FQGTGA. Here the CDR3 reads CASSLTGTGGNTEAFF. CDR3 coding DNA: TGTGCCAGCAGCTTAACGGGGACAGGGGGGAACACTGAAGCTTTCTTT.